Listed here is a single T cell receptor (beta chain). Its specificity is unknown. The data were taken from a study of cytotoxic CD8 clonotypes in ibrutinib-treated CLL. Whole-study results and caveats: At the start, clonality exceeded age-matched healthy donors and followed circulating CD8+ T-cell counts.

The germline V and J ends were trimmed by 1 base and 1 base, with 9 bases remaining between them. Germline CDR1 is SGDLS and CDR2 is YYNGEE. The CDR3 consists of 15 residues. Only in-frame clones appear in the TCRdb table, and some are missing; sequencing was by immunoSEQ multiplex PCR. The sample carries about 25,000 clones, 55% to 70% recorded once. The V and J genes are TRBV9 and TRBJ1-3, with D unresolved. The sequence derives from a human donor with chronic lymphocytic leukemia. Sequencing was performed on PBMCs, taken at disease progression, from a patient treated with ibrutinib. The CDR3 DNA follows: TGTGCCAGCAGCGTAAACCCGACGTCTGGAAACACCATATATTTT. Translated, it gives CASSVNPTSGNTIYF.